This is a list of T cell receptor beta chains from one sample in a study of response to subunit inactivated influenza vaccine. TCRdb called the RT-PCR reads again in MiXCR, with one record for every CDR3 protein. The repertoire holds more than 600,000 distinct CDR3 sequences, with under 20% as singletons. Here the sequenced sample was PBMCs from blood, taken about 5 days after vaccination. The receptor source for this set is a man aged 50-59 years who received an inactivated influenza vaccine. CDR3s leave out the opening cysteine and the closing phenylalanine or tryptophan.

SVDRASGGETQY 12 TRBV29-1
SARVAGGTYEQY 12 TRBV20-1
ASHGDTVNTEAF 12 TRBV28
ASSDKGLAVTDTQY 14 TRBV10-2
AISEGTSIQETQY 13 TRBV10-3
ASSFLSSGSWILDTQY 16 TRBV11-1
ASTTFRQGKTDTQY 14 TRBV21-1
ASSWVGEKGYT 11 TRBV6-2/TRBV6-3
ASSTPNSMGQGDPYEQY 17 TRBV11-2
ASSQVFRGSSYNEQF 15 TRBV3-1
SARVGLAGVYEQF 13 TRBV20-1
ASSSNFVAGGSETQY 15 TRBV12-3/TRBV12-4
ASSTGFGEQY 10 TRBV5-5
ASSPPSGWAYEQY 13 TRBV7-2
SARSGSSYNEQF 12 TRBV20-1
ASSKANYEQY 10 TRBV18
ASSHSGGAQY 10 TRBV3-1
ASRGTLITDTQY 12 TRBV28
ASSHAGTGIYEQY 13 TRBV4-1
ASSLLGNTDTQY 12 TRBV5-5
ASSLISGSAGEQY 13 TRBV5-6
SARAWGQLNTGELF 14 TRBV20-1
ASRDTGGALHGYT 13 TRBV27
ASSQVREGLYNEQF 14 TRBV4-2
ASSQDTSGEGGYEQY 15 TRBV4-3
ASSSFLGNQPQH 12 TRBV12-3/TRBV12-4
SARSLAGVNTGELF 14 TRBV20-1
ASSEIIRATNEKLF 14 TRBV12-3/TRBV12-4
ASSLLGLAATDTQY 14 TRBV28
ASSPPMPTEAF 11 TRBV18
ASSLAPDFVQETQY 14 TRBV5-1
ASSGTGWKNIQY 12 TRBV25-1
ASSVDSAEQF 10 TRBV9
ASSKARGTGYNSPLH 15 TRBV21-1
ASSYSGTGVRCGYT 14 TRBV6-5
ASSPRTNGYT 10 TRBV7-2
SGGLTEQF 8 TRBV29-1
ASSRSSTGRTEAF 13 TRBV4-3
SAWARGGGYGYT 12 TRBV20-1
SARDPLAGGGEQF 13 TRBV20-1
ASSPDSTRDYEQY 13 TRBV5-1
ASSFPRTSGVPNEQF 15 TRBV7-9
SAGTSGGADTQY 12 TRBV20-1
ASSPGRDEQY 10 TRBV7-9
ASSSSQASGSFSYNEQF 17 TRBV7-4
SASETSGGYEQY 12 TRBV20-1
ASSLGTSGSSYEQY 14 TRBV5-6
ASSLANRHEQY 11 TRBV7-9